Listed here are 7 T cell receptor beta chains from one sample, sequenced in a study of T-cell reconstitution after alpha-beta-depleted transplantation in children. Unique molecular identifiers were incorporated into the prepared TCRbeta library. TCRdb processed the PCR reads anew with MiXCR; each CDR3 protein has one entry. This sample has about 440,000 distinct CDR3 sequences; around two fifths occur once, and the top ten carry approximately 30%. This specimen consisted of PBMCs, obtained before TCRalphabeta/CD19-depleted stem cell transplant. The origin of the receptors is a girl aged 2 to 10 with aplastic anemia, due to receive a stem cell transplant.

The gene calls are TRBV29-1 and TRBJ2-1, with a weak D call TRBD1 (5 bases). Trimming removed 5 bases from V and 7 bases from J, with 18 bases in between. Germline V gene lookup returns CDR1 SQVTM and CDR2 ANQGSEA. The CDR3 has 14 residues. CDR3 sequence reads: CSVLRPATENEQFF. The CDR3 region has the DNA TGCAGCGTTCTCCGTCCCGCGACAGAAAATGAGCAGTTCTTC.

The V call is TRBV6-1, the J call TRBJ1-1; D call uncertain. The germline gives CDR1 MNHNS, CDR2 SASEGT. V lost 5 bases, J lost 1 base, and 17 bases lay in between. The length of the CDR3 is 16 residues. In nucleotides, the CDR3 is TGTGCCAGCAGTCCCAGGCCCACCCTGGGGAACACTGAAGCTTTCTTT. Amino acid sequence: CASSPRPTLGNTEAFF.

This clonotype came up a few times. V and J are TRBV7-9 and TRBJ1-2, with 9 positions matching TRBD1. The CDR3 contains 14 residues. The germline CDR1 and CDR2 sequences are SEHNR and FQNEAQ (reference sequence). The V gene end was trimmed by 0 bases and the J gene end by 8 bases; junction bases not matched to a gene: 4. The CDR3 DNA reads as TGTGCCAGCAGCTTAGCGGGGACAGGGAAGGGCTACACCTTC. Encoded protein: CASSLAGTGKGYTF. Full variable domain (rest looked up from reference TRBV7-9 and TRBJ1-2): DTGVSQNPRHKITKRGQNVTFRCDPISEHNRLYWYRQTLGQGPEFLTYFQNEAQLEKSRLLSDRFSAERPKGSFSTLEIQRTEQGDSAMYLCASSLAGTGKGYTFGSGTRLTVV.

This clonotype came up a few times. The chain combines TRBV5-1 with TRBJ1-3; D possibly corresponds to TRBD1 (5 bases). Germline V lookup: CDR1 SGHRS, CDR2 YFSETQ. The CDR3 spans 14 residues. V was shortened by 0 bases and J by 3 bases, with 7 bases between the two germline ends. In nucleotides, the CDR3 is TGCGCCAGCAGCTTGGGAGGGGATGGAAACACCATATATTTT. Translation gives CASSLGGDGNTIYF.

This clonotype appeared a few times. V gene TRBV28 combines with J gene TRBJ1-2; D uncertain. The CDR3 runs to 12 residues. CDR1 and CDR2 from the germline V gene are MDHEN and SYDVKM. V lost 5 bases, J lost 8 bases, and 12 bases lay in between. The CDR3 DNA sequence: TGTGCCAGCAGTACGCCGGTGGGGGGCTACACCTTC. Amino acids: CASSTPVGGYTF.

This clonotype was recorded many times. The CDR3 loop is CASSLFANTDTQYF. The CDR3 coding sequence is TGCGCCAGCAGCTTGTTTGCGAACACAGATACGCAGTATTTT. The V call is TRBV5-1, the J call TRBJ2-3, with D uncertain. In germline, CDR1 is SGHRS, CDR2 YFSETQ. This CDR3 comprises 14 residues. V dropped 1 base and J dropped 2 bases, with 8 bases sitting between them.

Points on this clonotype: An end of the junction differs from the germline gene, which may be a read error. The chain recombines TRBV7-9 with TRBJ2-7; 7 nucleotides align to TRBD2. This CDR3 comprises 13 residues. The germline gives CDR1 SEHNR, CDR2 FQNEAQ (reference sequence). The CDR3 coding sequence is TGTGCCAGCAGCCTAGCGGACGAGTACGAGCAGTACTTC. This translates into CASSLADEYEQYF.